The 29 T cell receptor beta chains given below trace back to one sample, sequenced in a study of T-cell reconstitution after alpha-beta-depleted transplantation in children. Preparation of the TCRbeta library involved a method that used unique molecular identifiers. TCRdb itself ran the PCR reads through MiXCR, one entry per CDR3 protein. The sample carries some 350,000 distinct CDR3 sequences, 15% to 20% recorded once. This sample comprised PBMCs, mostly from graft donor cells, obtained 360 days after TCRalphabeta/CD19-depleted stem cell transplant. The receptors derive from a male patient under 10 years old who had a stem cell transplant for acute lymphoblastic leukemia, so the T cells may come from the graft donor.

This clonotype came up many times. The chain links TRBV30 to TRBJ2-1; 7 bases map to TRBD1. Germline trimming cut 5 bases from V and 6 bases from J; bases unmatched to any gene: 7. CDR3 length: 13 residues. Germline CDR1 GTSNPN, CDR2 SVGIG (reference sequence). CDR3 region: CAWDRDRGNEQFF. For the CDR3, the DNA is TGTGCCTGGGACCGGGACAGAGGCAATGAGCAGTTCTTC. The variable domain in full, with the rest retrieved from reference TRBV30 and TRBJ2-1, is SQTIHQWPATLVQPVGSPLSLECTVEGTSNPNLYWYRQAAGRGLQLLFYSVGIGQISSEVPQNLSASRPQDRQFILSSKKLLLSDSGFYLCAWDRDRGNEQFFGPGTRLTVL.

Many counts were recorded for this clonotype. V and J are TRBV7-3 and TRBJ2-7; 9 bases align to TRBD1. The CDR3 covers 16 residues. Trimming removed 0 bases from V and 5 bases from J; junction bases left unmatched: 8. The germline V gene has CDR1 SGHTA and CDR2 FQGTGA. CDR3 protein: CASSLTGTGNFHEQYF. The DNA for the CDR3 is TGTGCCAGCAGCTTAACCGGGACAGGGAATTTCCACGAGCAGTACTTC.

This clonotype was counted a few times. The J gene is TRBJ2-3, the V gene TRBV30; TRBD2 is a possible D gene (6 bases). The CDR3 has 13 residues. V was shortened by 5 bases and J by 1 base, with 10 bases between the two germline ends. Germline values: CDR1 GTSNPN, CDR2 SVGIG (reference sequence). The CDR3 loop reads CAWEREGTDTQYF. CDR3 in DNA: TGTGCCTGGGAGAGGGAGGGCACAGATACGCAGTATTTT.

This clonotype has more than one count but fewer than ten. The chain uses TRBV12-3 or TRBV12-4 and TRBJ2-2; TRBD2 aligns across 7 bases. The V gene end was trimmed by 6 bases and the J gene end by 2 bases; junction bases not matched to a gene: 6. CDR3 length: 15 amino acids. The CDR3 region has the DNA TGTGCCAGCAGGCCCGGACTAGAAAACACCGGGGAGCTGTTTTTT. It specifies CASRPGLENTGELFF.

This clonotype was recorded a few times. This chain uses TRBV12-3 or TRBV12-4 with TRBJ2-1; 8 bases agree with TRBD2. V lost 5 bases to trimming and J lost 2 bases; unmatched junction nucleotides: 8. The CDR3 consists of 16 residues. This CDR3 is CASSPTGTRPYNEQFF. In DNA form, the CDR3 reads TGTGCCAGCAGTCCCACCGGGACTAGACCCTACAATGAGCAGTTCTTC.

This clonotype was picked up many times. This chain connects TRBV9 to TRBJ2-7, with a possible D match to TRBD2 (6 bases). CDR1 is SGDLS and CDR2 is YYNGEE in the germline V gene. Between the trimmed V and J ends, which lost 0 bases and 5 bases, there was a span of 15 bases. The CDR3 has 15 residues. The CDR3 sequence is CASSVGPGLSNEQYF. CDR3 sequence (DNA): TGTGCCAGCAGCGTAGGCCCGGGACTGTCGAACGAGCAGTACTTC.

The V and J genes are TRBV20-1 and TRBJ2-4; the D gene could be TRBD1 or TRBD2 (5 bases each). The V end was cut by 1 base, the J end by 8 bases, with 12 bases between. The CDR3 spans 13 residues. Germline loops: CDR1 DFQATT, CDR2 SNEGSKA (reference sequence). The CDR3 is CSARAMVGDIQYF. The CDR3 DNA is TGCAGTGCTAGAGCTATGGTGGGGGACATTCAGTACTTC.

This chain uses TRBV7-9 with TRBJ2-6; the D gene is possibly TRBD2 (5 bases). CDR3 length: 16 residues. Trimming removed 2 bases from V and 4 bases from J, with 12 bases in between. The germline V gene encodes CDR1 SEHNR and CDR2 FQNEAQ (reference sequence). The CDR3 nucleotides read TGTGCCAGCAGCTTACAATTAGGGAGCGGGGCCAACGTCCTGACTTTC. Its translation: CASSLQLGSGANVLTF.

The chain recombines TRBV12-3 or TRBV12-4 with TRBJ2-1, with D possibly matching TRBD2 (5 bases). Trimming removed 5 bases from V and 7 bases from J, with 12 bases in between. The CDR3 consists of 13 residues. The CDR3, as DNA: TGTGCCAGCAGTACCCGACCGGGGAATGAGCAGTTCTTC. The encoded protein is CASSTRPGNEQFF.

This rearrangement joins TRBV28 to TRBJ2-7, with D perhaps assigned TRBD1 or TRBD2 (7 bases each). V was trimmed by 6 bases and J by 2 bases, leaving 14 bases between them. The germline V gene encodes CDR1 MDHEN and CDR2 SYDVKM. The CDR3 totals 14 residues. CDR3 sequence (DNA): TGTGCCAGCAGGGGGGGGGACAGAACCTACGAGCAGTACTTC. Protein: CASRGGDRTYEQYF.

V usage is TRBV29-1 and J usage is TRBJ2-2, with 8 bases identical to TRBD2. The CDR3 totals 15 residues. J was trimmed by 1 base and V by 3 bases; bases with no gene match: 4. Per germline, CDR1 SQVTM and CDR2 ANQGSEA. The DNA for the CDR3 is TGCAGCGTTGAGTCCAGCGGGAGGAACACCGGGGAGCTGTTTTTT. Translation: CSVESSGRNTGELFF.

The V call is TRBV7-2, the J call TRBJ2-2; 9 nucleotides line up with TRBD2. Germline CDR1 is SGHTA and CDR2 is FQGNSA. CDR3 length equals 17 residues. V shed 0 bases and J 8 bases; nucleotides not matched to a gene: 10. CDR3 residues: CASSLAGLAGQTGELFF. The DNA of the CDR3 is TGTGCCAGCAGCTTAGCCGGCCTAGCGGGACAGACGGGGGAGCTGTTTTTT.

This clonotype was recorded many times. This chain uses TRBV16 with TRBJ1-6; no reliable D call. CDR1 is KGHSY and CDR2 is FQNENV in the germline V gene. V lost 0 bases and J lost 7, with 16 bases in between. The CDR3 sequence is 17 residues long. This chain's CDR3 is CASSQSAGPLQNSPLHF. CDR3 DNA sequence: TGTGCCAGCAGCCAATCCGCCGGGCCTTTACAGAATTCACCCCTCCACTTT.

The rearrangement links TRBV5-1 to TRBJ1-1; TRBD1 matches 8 bases. V was clipped by 4 bases and J by 0 bases; unmatched bases: 5. The CDR3 covers 15 residues. The germline gives CDR1 SGHRS, CDR2 YFSETQ. The CDR3 here is CASSEKDRVNTEAFF. The CDR3 DNA reads TGCGCCAGCAGCGAAAAGGACAGGGTGAACACTGAAGCTTTCTTT.

As to this clonotype: A read error may account for a junction end that differs from germline. The chain links TRBV7-7 to TRBJ2-2; 10 positions match TRBD1. Germline V gene lookup returns CDR1 SSHAT and CDR2 FNYEAQ (reference sequence). The CDR3 length is 15 residues. The CDR3 DNA sequence: TGTGCTAGCAGCCCGGACAGGGGGGTCACCGGGGAGCTGTTTTTT. Protein sequence: CASSPDRGVTGELFF.

This clonotype was counted at least ten times. This chain links TRBV10-2 with TRBJ2-1; TRBD2 matches at 7 bases. Trimming at V came to 4 bases and at J to 3 bases, leaving 3 bases not matched to a gene. The V gene's germline CDR1 is WSHSY and CDR2 SAAADI. This CDR3 region has 14 residues. The CDR3 region has the DNA TGCGCCAGCAGTGGAGGACTAGACTACAATGAGCAGTTCTTC. Translated, it gives CASSGGLDYNEQFF.

This clonotype was seen many times. The chain uses TRBV20-1 and TRBJ2-1; 12 bases map to TRBD1. CDR1 DFQATT and CDR2 SNEGSKA come from the germline V gene (reference sequence). This CDR3 comprises 13 residues. In nucleotides, the CDR3 is TGCGGCTTGGGACAGGGGGCTCGCAATGAGCAGTTCTTC. As protein: CGLGQGARNEQFF.

The chain carries TRBV3-1 and TRBJ2-3, with TRBD2 matching over 10 bases. Germline V gene lookup returns CDR1 LGHDT and CDR2 YNNKEL (reference sequence). This CDR3 has 15 residues. V lost 4 bases to trimming and J lost 4 bases; unmatched junction nucleotides: 5. The chain's CDR3 is CASSLRTSGSDTQYF. CDR3 DNA: TGTGCCAGCAGCCTCCGGACTAGCGGATCAGATACGCAGTATTTT.

This clonotype appeared a few times. This sequence joins TRBV7-6 and TRBJ2-1; 11 bases align to TRBD2. V was clipped by 0 bases and J by 9 bases; unmatched bases: 7. There are 16 residues in the CDR3. Germline CDR1 is SGHVS and CDR2 is FNYEAQ. The CDR3 nucleotides read TGTGCCAGCAGCTTAGCCCCACTAGCGGGAGAGAGTGAGCAGTTCTTC. Residues: CASSLAPLAGESEQFF.

This clonotype was counted only a few times. The rearrangement uses TRBV20-1 and TRBJ2-7; D is tentatively TRBD1 or TRBD2 (5 bases each). Trimming shortened V by 6 bases and J by 3 bases, and 18 bases separated the two germline ends. The CDR3 sequence is 14 residues long. Germline CDR1 and CDR2: DFQATT and SNEGSKA (reference sequence). CDR3 sequence reads: CSAALRMGVYEQYF. CDR3 DNA sequence: TGCAGTGCCGCCTTAAGGATGGGGGTCTACGAGCAGTACTTC.

V is TRBV5-1 and J is TRBJ2-5; 10 bases match TRBD2. In germline, CDR1 is SGHRS, CDR2 YFSETQ. CDR3 length: 15 amino acids. The V and J ends lost 6 bases and 5 bases, in that order; junction bases with no gene match: 10. CDR3 coding DNA: TGCGCCAGCATCCTTGTCCTAGCGGGAGATGAGACCCAGTACTTC. Its translation: CASILVLAGDETQYF.

In its sample, this clonotype was seen many times. V and J are TRBV10-3 and TRBJ2-7, with D hard to call. The V end lost 2 bases, the J end lost 6 bases, and 8 bases lay between the germline ends. This CDR3 is 12 amino acids long. In germline, CDR1 is ENHRY, CDR2 SYGVKD. The CDR3 reads CAISEVSIEQYF. CDR3 nucleotides: TGTGCCATCAGTGAGGTCTCGATCGAGCAGTACTTC.

This clonotype was observed at least ten times. This chain joins TRBV9 and TRBJ2-7, with D possibly matching TRBD2 (5 bases). In germline, CDR1 is SGDLS, CDR2 YYNGEE. CDR3 length: 16 residues. Trimming cost V 1 base and J 0 bases, with 14 bases left between them. The CDR3 DNA sequence: TGTGCCAGCAGCGTAAGTAGTAGCGACCCCTCCTACGAGCAGTACTTC. This encodes CASSVSSSDPSYEQYF.

This clonotype was seen many times. The CDR3 coding sequence is TGCAGTGCTTTGGGGCTAGCCAAAAACATTCAGTACTTC. It encodes CSALGLAKNIQYF. This sequence joins TRBV20-1 and TRBJ2-4; D may be TRBD1 (5 bases). V was cut by 5 bases and J by 0 bases, with 8 bases left in between. This CDR3 spans 13 amino acids. The germline V gene has CDR1 DFQATT and CDR2 SNEGSKA (reference sequence).

This clonotype has a handful of counts. The chain has TRBV9 and TRBJ1-6; no definite D call. The CDR3 contains 14 residues. Germline CDR1 is SGDLS and CDR2 is YYNGEE. V lost 0 bases to trimming and J lost 8 bases, with 9 bases between them. Here the CDR3 reads CASSVGPIDSPLHF. The CDR3 nucleotides are TGTGCCAGCAGCGTAGGGCCCATCGATTCACCCCTCCACTTT.

This clonotype was observed a few times. The chain joins TRBV29-1 to TRBJ1-2; no clear D gene. This CDR3 spans 14 amino acids. CDR1 and CDR2 (germline): SQVTM, ANQGSEA. The ends were cut back, 4 bases at V and 6 bases at J, with 18 bases in the middle. The CDR3: CSVAQVLVPDGYTF. The CDR3, as DNA: TGCAGCGTTGCTCAGGTTCTCGTCCCGGATGGCTACACCTTC.

The V gene is TRBV4-3, the J gene TRBJ2-3; tentatively, D is TRBD1 (5 bases). Germline CDR1 and CDR2: LGHNA and YSLEER. This CDR3 is built from 16 residues. V was pared by 3 bases and J by 2 bases, with 15 bases between. In DNA form, the CDR3 reads TGCGCCAGCAGCCAGCAGGGTCCTCGGCCCACAGATACGCAGTATTTT. Translated, it gives CASSQQGPRPTDTQYF.

The CDR3 region has the DNA TGTGCCACCATGACAGGGGGCGCTGGGGCCAACGTCCTGACTTTC. Residues: CATMTGGAGANVLTF. J is TRBJ2-6 and V is TRBV24-1; TRBD1 aligns across 10 bases. The ends lost 8 bases at V and 2 bases at J; junction bases unmatched: 2. The CDR3 is made up of 15 amino acids. Germline CDR1 is KGHDR and CDR2 is SFDVKD.

This chain uses TRBV12-3 or TRBV12-4 with TRBJ2-1; D possibly uses TRBD1 or TRBD2 (6 bases each). There are 17 residues in the CDR3. V was cut by 3 bases and J by 1 base, with 16 bases left in between. The CDR3 DNA is TGTGCCAGCAGTTTTGGTGGGGGGCCGAGGTCCTACAATGAGCAGTTCTTC. Its translation is CASSFGGGPRSYNEQFF.